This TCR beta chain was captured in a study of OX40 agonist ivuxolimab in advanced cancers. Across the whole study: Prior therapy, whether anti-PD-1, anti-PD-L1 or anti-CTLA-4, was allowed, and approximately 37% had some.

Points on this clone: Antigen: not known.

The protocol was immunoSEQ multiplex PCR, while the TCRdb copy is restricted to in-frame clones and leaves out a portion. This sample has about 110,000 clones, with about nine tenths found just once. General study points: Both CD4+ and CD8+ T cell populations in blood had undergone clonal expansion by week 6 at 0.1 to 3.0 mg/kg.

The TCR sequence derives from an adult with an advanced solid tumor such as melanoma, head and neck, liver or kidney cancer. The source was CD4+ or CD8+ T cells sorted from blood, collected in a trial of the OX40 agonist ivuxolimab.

CDR3 amino acids: CASSTGGPSNSPLHF. As DNA, the CDR3 is TGCGCCAGCAGCACAGGGGGCCCATCTAATTCACCCCTCCACTTT. The V gene is TRBV5-1, the J gene TRBJ1-6, with 9 positions matching TRBD1. CDR3 size: 15 residues. Germline lookup yields CDR1 SGHRS and CDR2 YFSETQ. J lost 6 bases, V lost 4 bases, and 5 bases had no gene match. Drawing the rest from reference TRBV5-1 and TRBJ1-6, the complete variable domain is KAGVTQTPRYLIKTRGQQVTLSCSPISGHRSVSWYQQTPGQGLQFLFEYFSETQRNKGNFPGRFSGRQFSNSRSEMNVSTLELGDSALYLCASSTGGPSNSPLHFGNGTRLTVT.